This passage covers 23 T cell receptor beta chains from one sample sequenced in a study of shared T cell receptors in the human thymus (dated by TCRdb to the early 2020s). The library was prepared using the immunoSEQ multiplex PCR assay. As stored in TCRdb, this immuneACCESS dataset retains in-frame rearrangements with V and J assigned. A fraction of the clones does not appear; measured against another copy, unresolved V genes explain less than half of the discrepancy, and the remainder lacks a known reason. In this sample the table shows 500,000 to 550,000 clones, around 78% of which occur a single time. The ten largest clones represent more than 0.01% of the sample. A further study also used this sample, focusing on human thymus T cells.

Sample: thymocytes. The receptors come from a boy younger than two with a congenital heart defect. Donor details come from another sample of the same person, matched by shared clones.

The J gene is TRBJ1-5, the V gene TRBV12-5, with D perhaps TRBD1 (5 bases). Germline loops: CDR1 LGHNT, CDR2 FRNRAP. This CDR3 spans 20 amino acids. Trimming took 0 bases from V and 0 from J, leaving 21 bases between them. DNA of the CDR3: TGTGCTAGTGGTTTGGTACGAAGTGGCAGGGCGTCCTATAGCAATCAGCCCCAGCATTTT. Translated: CASGLVRSGRASYSNQPQHF.

The rearrangement links TRBV27 to TRBJ2-5; 7 bases align to TRBD2. The J segment lost 5 bases and the V segment lost 8 bases, leaving 2 bases of the junction unmatched. Germline CDR1 MNHEY, CDR2 SMNVEV (reference sequence). The CDR3 spans 11 residues. CDR3 DNA: TGTGCCAGCGGGGAGGGGGAGACCCAGTACTTC. Protein product: CASGEGETQYF.

The V gene is TRBV7-8, the J gene TRBJ2-7; 14 bases line up with TRBD2. The germline V gene has CDR1 SGHVS and CDR2 FQNEAQ. The CDR3 covers 16 residues. V trimming: 5 bases; J trimming: 3 bases; junction bases outside the gene matches: 6. The CDR3 sequence is CASSDPGTSGSYEQYF. CDR3 nucleotide sequence: TGTGCCAGCAGCGATCCCGGGACTAGCGGGAGCTACGAGCAGTACTTC.

As concerns this clone: The sample contains more than one DNA sequence encoding this CDR3. The chain joins TRBV9 to TRBJ2-5; TRBD2 is a possible D gene (5 bases). The length of the CDR3 is 14 residues. CDR1 and CDR2 from the germline V gene are SGDLS and YYNGEE. The V end lost 0 bases, the J end lost 2 bases, and 8 bases lay between the germline ends. The CDR3 loop is CASSVASGQETQYF. The CDR3 DNA reads as TGTGCCAGCAGCGTAGCGAGCGGACAAGAGACCCAGTACTTC.

J is TRBJ2-5 and V is TRBV9, with D possibly matching TRBD1 (5 bases). V lost 0 bases and J 5 bases, leaving 11 bases between the germline ends. The CDR3 length is 14 residues. Germline CDR1 SGDLS, CDR2 YYNGEE. The CDR3 loop is CASSVEGSAETQYF. DNA of the CDR3: TGTGCCAGCAGCGTAGAGGGGTCGGCGGAGACCCAGTACTTC.

The chain combines TRBV4-2 with TRBJ2-7; 8 bases match TRBD2. Germline V gives CDR1 LGHNA, CDR2 YNFKEQ. The V gene end was trimmed by 3 bases and the J gene end by 0 bases; junction bases not matched to a gene: 7. There are 16 residues in the CDR3. CDR3 sequence (DNA): TGTGCCAGCAGCCAGGCCCTAGCGGGTGTCTCCTACGAGCAGTACTTC. Its protein is CASSQALAGVSYEQYF.

This clone was seen only once. The chain carries TRBV5-6 and TRBJ2-7, with D maybe TRBD2 (5 bases). Trimming took 5 bases from V and 3 from J, leaving 15 bases between them. Germline assignment: CDR1 SGHDT and CDR2 YYEEEE. The CDR3 extends over 14 amino acids. The CDR3 nucleotides are TGTGCCAGCAGACAACGAGCGGATGGCTACGAGCAGTACTTC. As protein: CASRQRADGYEQYF.

This sequence joins TRBV7-2 and TRBJ2-5; 9 bases align to TRBD1. The CDR3 sequence is 17 residues long. The V segment lost 1 base and the J segment 5 bases; nucleotides outside the gene matches: 11. The germline gives CDR1 SGHTA, CDR2 FQGNSA. In DNA form, the CDR3 reads TGTGCCAGCAGCTTAGATCCGGGTGGACAGGGGTATGAGACCCAGTACTTC. Its protein product is CASSLDPGGQGYETQYF. Full variable domain (outside the CDR3, taken from reference TRBV7-2 and TRBJ2-5): GAGVSQSPSNKVTEKGKDVELRCDPISGHTALYWYRQSLGQGLEFLIYFQGNSAPDKSGLPSDRFSAERTGGSVSTLTIQRTQQEDSAVYLCASSLDPGGQGYETQYFGPGTRLLVL.

V gene TRBV4-3 combines with J gene TRBJ1-5; no clear D gene. The CDR3 covers 15 residues. V lost 0 bases and J lost 3, with 9 bases in between. Germline CDR1 and CDR2: LGHNA and YSLEER. Here the CDR3 DNA reads TGCGCCAGCAGCCAAGAAACCGGGTTCAATCAGCCCCAGCATTTT. Its translation: CASSQETGFNQPQHF.

The sample holds a few counts of this clone. The chain joins TRBV13 to TRBJ2-7; D unclear. The CDR3 is 16 amino acids. CDR1 PRHDT and CDR2 FYEKMQ come from the germline V gene (reference sequence). V was clipped by 3 bases and J by 2 bases, with 17 bases between them. The DNA for the CDR3 is TGTGCCAGCAGCTTCCGGAAAAACGGGTCCACCTACGAGCAGTACTTC. It encodes CASSFRKNGSTYEQYF.

The rearrangement uses TRBV19 and TRBJ2-1; 8 bases map to TRBD2. With 5 bases clipped from V and 1 base from J, the junction kept 13 bases outside the gene matches. CDR3 size: 18 residues. Germline V gene lookup returns CDR1 LNHDA and CDR2 SQIVND (reference sequence). CDR3 DNA: TGTGCCAGTAGTCACCTAGTTGAGCGGGAGTGGTCCTACAATGAGCAGTTCTTC. This encodes CASSHLVEREWSYNEQFF.

In this sample, this clone turned up once. The genes are TRBV7-9 and TRBJ2-1, with D perhaps TRBD1 (6 bases). Per the germline V gene, CDR1 is SEHNR and CDR2 is FQNEAQ (reference sequence). CDR3 size: 14 residues. Trimming removed 7 bases at V and 15 bases at J, with 25 bases between. The CDR3 DNA reads as TGTGCCAGCACCCGTCGAACGGACAGCCCGAAACTGTTCTTC. Translating gives CASTRRTDSPKLFF.

This rearrangement joins TRBV18 to TRBJ2-1; D may be TRBD2 (6 bases). V was clipped by 3 bases and J by 6 bases, with 15 bases between them. Germline V CDR1 and CDR2: KGHSH, LQKENI. This CDR3 contains 15 residues. The CDR3 region has the DNA TGTGCCAGCTCACCTACGCCGGGAGTAGGCAATGAGCAGTTCTTC. Encoded protein: CASSPTPGVGNEQFF.

The V call is TRBV27, the J call TRBJ1-3; 12 bases agree with TRBD1. This CDR3 comprises 16 residues. CDR1 is MNHEY and CDR2 is SMNVEV in the germline V gene (reference sequence). The trim removed 7 bases at V and 0 bases at J, leaving 4 bases unmatched. The CDR3 spells CASKGTGGLSGNTIYF. CDR3 sequence (DNA): TGTGCCAGCAAGGGGACAGGGGGCCTCTCTGGAAACACCATATATTTT.

The rearrangement uses TRBV27 and TRBJ2-1, with 14 bases fitting TRBD2. The CDR3 totals 17 residues. With V trimmed by 5 bases and J by 4 bases, 7 bases remained unmatched. Germline V gives CDR1 MNHEY, CDR2 SMNVEV (reference sequence). The CDR3 DNA reads TGTGCCAGCAGTCATACACGGACTAGCGGGAGGTACAATGAGCAGTTCTTC. Translation gives CASSHTRTSGRYNEQFF.

V and J are TRBV15 and TRBJ2-1; 14 bases map to TRBD2. The CDR3 contains 21 residues. Looked up from germline, CDR1 is LNHNV and CDR2 is YYDKDF (reference sequence). The J segment lost 8 bases and the V segment lost 2 bases, leaving 20 bases of the junction unmatched. The CDR3 region is CATSRIARGGLAGEGVDEQFF. The CDR3 DNA sequence: TGTGCCACCAGCAGAATTGCAAGGGGGGGACTAGCGGGAGAGGGTGTGGATGAGCAGTTCTTC.

The V gene is TRBV7-2, the J gene TRBJ2-1; 7 bases fit TRBD2. The CDR3 consists of 15 residues. The V and J ends lost 3 bases and 8 bases, in that order; junction bases with no gene match: 10. Germline values: CDR1 SGHTA, CDR2 FQGNSA. The CDR3 sequence: CASSFLREGRDEQFF. The CDR3, as DNA: TGTGCCAGCAGCTTTTTGAGGGAGGGCAGGGATGAGCAGTTCTTC.

This rearrangement joins TRBV10-2 to TRBJ2-5, with D perhaps matching TRBD1 (5 bases). Trimming cost V 0 bases and J 5 bases, with 13 bases left between them. This CDR3 region has 15 residues. Germline CDR1 reads WSHSY; CDR2 reads SAAADI. The DNA for the CDR3 is TGCGCCAGCAGTGAGTCGAGGTTGGGGCGTGAGACCCAGTACTTC. The encoded protein is CASSESRLGRETQYF.

The chain joins TRBV4-1 to TRBJ2-7, with 9 bases that match TRBD1. The CDR3 loop spans 16 amino acids. V shed 4 bases, J shed 3 bases, and the junction held 10 bases outside the gene matches. In germline, CDR1 is MGHRA, CDR2 YSYEKL. The CDR3 is CASSLAGTGTYYEQYF. The CDR3 DNA is TGCGCCAGCAGCCTCGCTGGGACAGGGACATACTACGAGCAGTACTTC.

This clone was observed a single time. The chain employs TRBV11-3 and TRBJ2-5; the match to TRBD2 covers 12 bases. The CDR3 loop spans 17 amino acids. Trimming took 4 bases from V and 2 from J; bases not matched to a gene: 8. Germline lookup yields CDR1 SGHNT and CDR2 YENEEA. The CDR3 sequence is CASSSLPSGRGQETQYF. The CDR3 region has the DNA TGTGCCAGCAGCTCTCTACCTAGCGGGAGGGGGCAAGAGACCCAGTACTTC.

The chain couples TRBV5-6 to TRBJ2-1, with 7 bases fitting TRBD2. The germline V gene encodes CDR1 SGHDT and CDR2 YYEEEE. V lost 0 bases to trimming and J lost 8 bases; unmatched junction nucleotides: 11. The CDR3 runs 16 residues. CDR3 nucleotide sequence: TGTGCCAGCAGCTTGGTCTCGCTAGCGGATTACCATGAGCAGTTCTTC. Translating gives CASSLVSLADYHEQFF.

The chain links TRBV29-1 to TRBJ2-2, with 9 positions matching TRBD1. The ends lost 2 bases at V and 4 bases at J; junction bases unmatched: 11. Germline V lookup: CDR1 SQVTM, CDR2 ANQGSEA. The CDR3 runs 17 residues. The CDR3 loop reads CSVETPRQGVRTGELFF. The CDR3 region has the DNA TGCAGCGTTGAAACCCCCCGACAGGGGGTTCGCACCGGGGAGCTGTTTTTT.

The rearrangement links TRBV4-3 to TRBJ2-1; 7 bases fit TRBD1. V dropped 1 base and J dropped 5; count of bases not matched to a gene: 2. The CDR3 is made up of 14 amino acids. Per the germline V gene, CDR1 is LGHNA and CDR2 is YSLEER. CDR3 sequence: CASSQGDRDNEQFF. The CDR3 nucleotides are TGCGCCAGCAGCCAAGGCGACAGGGACAATGAGCAGTTCTTC.